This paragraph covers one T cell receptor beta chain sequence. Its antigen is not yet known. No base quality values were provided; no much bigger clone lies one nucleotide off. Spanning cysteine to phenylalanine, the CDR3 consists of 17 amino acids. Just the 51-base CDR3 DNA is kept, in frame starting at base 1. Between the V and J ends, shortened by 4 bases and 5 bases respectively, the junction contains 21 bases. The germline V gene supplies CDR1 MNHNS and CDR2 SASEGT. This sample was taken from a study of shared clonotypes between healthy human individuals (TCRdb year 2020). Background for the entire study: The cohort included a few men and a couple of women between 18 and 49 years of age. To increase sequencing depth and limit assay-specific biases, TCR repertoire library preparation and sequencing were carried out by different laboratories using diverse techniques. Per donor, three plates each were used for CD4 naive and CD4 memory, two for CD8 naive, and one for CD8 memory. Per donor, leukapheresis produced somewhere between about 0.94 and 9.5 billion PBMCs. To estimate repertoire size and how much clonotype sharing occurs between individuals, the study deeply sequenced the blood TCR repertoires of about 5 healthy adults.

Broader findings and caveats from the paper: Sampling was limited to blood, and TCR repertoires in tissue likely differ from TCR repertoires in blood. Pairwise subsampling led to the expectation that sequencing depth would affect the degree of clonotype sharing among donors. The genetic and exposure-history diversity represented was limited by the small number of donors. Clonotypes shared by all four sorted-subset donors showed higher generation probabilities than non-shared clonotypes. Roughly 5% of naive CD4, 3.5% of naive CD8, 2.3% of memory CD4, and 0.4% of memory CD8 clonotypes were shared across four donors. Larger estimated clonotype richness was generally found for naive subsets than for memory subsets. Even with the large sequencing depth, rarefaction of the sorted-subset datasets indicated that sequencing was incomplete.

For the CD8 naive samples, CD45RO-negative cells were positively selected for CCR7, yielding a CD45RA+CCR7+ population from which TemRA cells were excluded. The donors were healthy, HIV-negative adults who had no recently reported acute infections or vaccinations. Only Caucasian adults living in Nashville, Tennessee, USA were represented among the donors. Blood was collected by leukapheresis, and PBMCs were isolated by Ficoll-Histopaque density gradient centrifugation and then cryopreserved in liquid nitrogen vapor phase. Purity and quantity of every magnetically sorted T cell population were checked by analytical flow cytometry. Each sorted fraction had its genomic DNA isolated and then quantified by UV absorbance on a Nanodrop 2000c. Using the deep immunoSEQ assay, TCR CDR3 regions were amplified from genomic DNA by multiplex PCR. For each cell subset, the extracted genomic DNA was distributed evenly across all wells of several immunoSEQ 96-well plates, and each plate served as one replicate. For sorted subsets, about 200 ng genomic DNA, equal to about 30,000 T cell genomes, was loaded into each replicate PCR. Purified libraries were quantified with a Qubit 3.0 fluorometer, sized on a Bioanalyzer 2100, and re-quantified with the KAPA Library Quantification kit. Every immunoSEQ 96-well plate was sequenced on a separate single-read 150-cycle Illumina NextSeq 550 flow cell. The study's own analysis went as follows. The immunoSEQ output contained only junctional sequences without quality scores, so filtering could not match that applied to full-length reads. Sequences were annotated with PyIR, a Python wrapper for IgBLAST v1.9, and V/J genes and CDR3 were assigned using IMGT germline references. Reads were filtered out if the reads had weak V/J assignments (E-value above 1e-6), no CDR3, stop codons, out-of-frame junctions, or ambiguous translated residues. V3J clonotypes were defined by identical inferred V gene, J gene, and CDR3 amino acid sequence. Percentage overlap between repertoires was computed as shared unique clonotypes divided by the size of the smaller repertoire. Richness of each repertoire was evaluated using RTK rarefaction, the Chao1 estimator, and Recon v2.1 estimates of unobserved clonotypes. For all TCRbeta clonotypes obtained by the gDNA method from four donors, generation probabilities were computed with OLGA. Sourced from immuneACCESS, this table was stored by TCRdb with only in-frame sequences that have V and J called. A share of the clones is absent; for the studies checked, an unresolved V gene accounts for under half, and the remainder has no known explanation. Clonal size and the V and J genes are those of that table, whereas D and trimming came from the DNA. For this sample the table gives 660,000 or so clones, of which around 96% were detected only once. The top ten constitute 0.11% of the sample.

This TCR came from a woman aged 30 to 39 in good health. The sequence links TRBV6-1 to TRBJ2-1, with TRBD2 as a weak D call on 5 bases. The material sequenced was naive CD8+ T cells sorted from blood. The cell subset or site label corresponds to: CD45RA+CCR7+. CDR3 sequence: CASSAIPGRASNNEQFF. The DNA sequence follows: TGTGCCAGCAGTGCAATCCCCGGGCGGGCGTCAAACAATGAGCAGTTCTTC.